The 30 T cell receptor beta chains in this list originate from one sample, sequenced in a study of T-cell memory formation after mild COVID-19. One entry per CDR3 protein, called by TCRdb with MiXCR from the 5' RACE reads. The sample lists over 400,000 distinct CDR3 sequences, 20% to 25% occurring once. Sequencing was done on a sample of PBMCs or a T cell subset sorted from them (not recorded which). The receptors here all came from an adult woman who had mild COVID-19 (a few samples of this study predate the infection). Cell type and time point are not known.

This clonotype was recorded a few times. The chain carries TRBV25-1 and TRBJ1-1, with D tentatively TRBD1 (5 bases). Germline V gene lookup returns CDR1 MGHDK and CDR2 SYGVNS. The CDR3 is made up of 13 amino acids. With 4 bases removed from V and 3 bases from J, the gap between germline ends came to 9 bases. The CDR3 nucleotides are TGTGCCAGCAGTGCGGGGGGGGACACTGAAGCTTTCTTT. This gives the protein CASSAGGDTEAFF.

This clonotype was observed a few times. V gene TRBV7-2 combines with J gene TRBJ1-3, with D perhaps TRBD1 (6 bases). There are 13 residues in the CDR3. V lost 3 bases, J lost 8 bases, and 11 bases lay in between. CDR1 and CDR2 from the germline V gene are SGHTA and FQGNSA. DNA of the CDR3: TGTGCCAGCAGCTTGGGGGGGGCGGACACCATATATTTT. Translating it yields CASSLGGADTIYF.

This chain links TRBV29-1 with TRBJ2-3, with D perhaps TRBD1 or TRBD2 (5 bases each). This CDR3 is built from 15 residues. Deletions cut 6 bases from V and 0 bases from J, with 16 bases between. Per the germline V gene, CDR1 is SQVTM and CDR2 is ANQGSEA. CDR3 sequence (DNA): TGCAGCGTGGGGGTCGACAGTTCAAGCACAGATACGCAGTATTTT. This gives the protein CSVGVDSSSTDTQYF.

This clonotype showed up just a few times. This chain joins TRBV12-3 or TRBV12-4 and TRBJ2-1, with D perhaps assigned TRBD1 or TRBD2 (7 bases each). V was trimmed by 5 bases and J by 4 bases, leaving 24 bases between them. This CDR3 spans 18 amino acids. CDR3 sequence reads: CASSDDLAAQGGYNEQFF. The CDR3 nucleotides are TGTGCCAGCAGTGACGACCTAGCGGCCCAGGGGGGGTACAATGAGCAGTTCTTC.

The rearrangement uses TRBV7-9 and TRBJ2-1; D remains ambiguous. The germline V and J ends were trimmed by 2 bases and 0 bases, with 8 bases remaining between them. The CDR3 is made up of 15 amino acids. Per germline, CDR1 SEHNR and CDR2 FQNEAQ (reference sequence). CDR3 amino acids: CASSLPKSSYNEQFF. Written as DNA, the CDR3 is TGTGCCAGCAGCTTACCGAAGAGCTCCTACAATGAGCAGTTCTTC.

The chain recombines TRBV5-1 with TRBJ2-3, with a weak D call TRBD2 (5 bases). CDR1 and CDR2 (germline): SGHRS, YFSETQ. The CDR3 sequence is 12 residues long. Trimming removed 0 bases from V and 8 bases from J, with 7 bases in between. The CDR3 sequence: CASSLAEGTQYF. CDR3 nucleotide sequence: TGCGCCAGCAGCTTGGCCGAGGGTACGCAGTATTTT.

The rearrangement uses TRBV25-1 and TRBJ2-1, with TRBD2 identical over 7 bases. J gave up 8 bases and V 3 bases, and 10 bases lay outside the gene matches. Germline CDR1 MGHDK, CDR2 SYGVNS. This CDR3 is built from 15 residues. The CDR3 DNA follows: TGTGCCAGCAGTGAGCGGCGGGAGCGTGCGGATGAGCAGTTCTTC. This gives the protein CASSERRERADEQFF.

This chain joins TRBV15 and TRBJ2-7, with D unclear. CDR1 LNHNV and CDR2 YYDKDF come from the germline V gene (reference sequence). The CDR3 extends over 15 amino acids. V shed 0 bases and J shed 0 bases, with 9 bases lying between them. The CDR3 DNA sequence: TGTGCCACCAGCAGAGATCCGGCAGCCTCCTACGAGCAGTACTTC. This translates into CATSRDPAASYEQYF. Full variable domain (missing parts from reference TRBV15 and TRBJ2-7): DAMVIQNPRYQVTQFGKPVTLSCSQTLNHNVMYWYQQKSSQAPKLLFHYYDKDFNNEADTPDNFQSRRPNTSFCFLDIRSPGLGDTAMYLCATSRDPAASYEQYFGPGTRLTVT.

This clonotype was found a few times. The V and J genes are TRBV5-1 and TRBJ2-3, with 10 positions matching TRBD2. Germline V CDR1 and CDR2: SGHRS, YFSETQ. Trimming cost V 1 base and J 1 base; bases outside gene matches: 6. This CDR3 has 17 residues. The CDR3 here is CASSLFSSGGGTDTQYF. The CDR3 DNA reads TGCGCCAGCAGCTTGTTCTCCAGCGGGGGGGGCACAGATACGCAGTATTTT. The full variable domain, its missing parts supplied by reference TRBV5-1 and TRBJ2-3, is KAGVTQTPRYLIKTRGQQVTLSCSPISGHRSVSWYQQTPGQGLQFLFEYFSETQRNKGNFPGRFSGRQFSNSRSEMNVSTLELGDSALYLCASSLFSSGGGTDTQYFGPGTRLTVL.

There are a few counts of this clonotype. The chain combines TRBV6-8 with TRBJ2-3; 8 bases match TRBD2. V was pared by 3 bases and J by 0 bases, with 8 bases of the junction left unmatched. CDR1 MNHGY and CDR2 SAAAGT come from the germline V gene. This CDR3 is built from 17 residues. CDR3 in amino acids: CASSYERERRSTDTQYF. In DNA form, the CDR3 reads TGTGCCAGCAGTTATGAGCGGGAGCGAAGGAGCACAGATACGCAGTATTTT.

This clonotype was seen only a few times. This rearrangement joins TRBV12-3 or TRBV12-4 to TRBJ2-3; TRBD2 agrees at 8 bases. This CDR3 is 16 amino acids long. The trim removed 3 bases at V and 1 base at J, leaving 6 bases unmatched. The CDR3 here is CASSFSLTSGTDTQYF. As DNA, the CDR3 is TGTGCCAGCAGTTTTTCCTTGACTAGCGGCACAGATACGCAGTATTTT.

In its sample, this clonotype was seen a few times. In DNA form, the CDR3 reads TGCGCCAGCAGCAGCGGGAGGGCAGTCACTGAAGCTTTCTTT. Protein product: CASSSGRAVTEAFF. The rearrangement uses TRBV5-1 and TRBJ1-1; no reliable D call. Germline loops: CDR1 SGHRS, CDR2 YFSETQ. The CDR3 totals 14 residues. Trimming took off 4 bases at V and 4 bases at J, with 14 bases between the two ends.

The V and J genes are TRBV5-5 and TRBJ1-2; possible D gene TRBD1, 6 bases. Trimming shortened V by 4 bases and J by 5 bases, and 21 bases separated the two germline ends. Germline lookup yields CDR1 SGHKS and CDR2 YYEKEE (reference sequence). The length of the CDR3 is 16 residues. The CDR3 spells CASSLPRVGARYGYTF. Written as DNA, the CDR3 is TGTGCCAGCAGCCTCCCCCGTGTGGGGGCGCGATATGGCTACACCTTC.

CDR3 coding DNA: TGTGCCTGGAGTGACGGGGGCACAGATACGCAGTATTTT. Residues: CAWSDGGTDTQYF. The rearrangement joins TRBV30 to TRBJ2-3, with D tentatively TRBD2 (5 bases). This CDR3 spans 13 amino acids. Between the trimmed V and J ends, which lost 1 base and 1 base, there was a span of 6 bases. CDR1 is GTSNPN, CDR2 SVGIG, per germline (reference sequence). Full variable domain (outside the CDR3, taken from reference TRBV30 and TRBJ2-3): SQTIHQWPATLVQPVGSPLSLECTVEGTSNPNLYWYRQAAGRGLQLLFYSVGIGQISSEVPQNLSASRPQDRQFILSSKKLLLSDSGFYLCAWSDGGTDTQYFGPGTRLTVL.

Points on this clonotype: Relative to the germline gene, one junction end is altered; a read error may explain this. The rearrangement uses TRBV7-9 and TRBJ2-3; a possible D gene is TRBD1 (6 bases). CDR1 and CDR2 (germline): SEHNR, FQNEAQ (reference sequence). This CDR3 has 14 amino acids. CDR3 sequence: CAGSSTGMADTQYF. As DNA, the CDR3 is TGTGCCGGCAGCTCCACAGGGATGGCAGATACGCAGTATTTT.

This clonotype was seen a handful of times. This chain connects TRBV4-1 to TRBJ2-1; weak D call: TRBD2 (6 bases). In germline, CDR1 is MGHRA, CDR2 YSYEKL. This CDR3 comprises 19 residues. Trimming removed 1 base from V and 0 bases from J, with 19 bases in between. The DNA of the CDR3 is TGCGCCAGCAGCCAAGTCGTTCGGGCGCGGGGAAGCTCCTACAATGAGCAGTTCTTC. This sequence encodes CASSQVVRARGSSYNEQFF.

CDR3 sequence: CASRSTDRPSYGYTF. CDR3 in DNA: TGTGCCAGCAGGTCGACCGACAGGCCAAGCTATGGCTACACCTTC. The chain uses TRBV3-1 and TRBJ1-2; D is possibly TRBD1 (6 bases). V was clipped by 6 bases and J by 4 bases, with 18 bases between them. The CDR3 has 15 residues. Germline assignment: CDR1 LGHDT and CDR2 YNNKEL (reference sequence).

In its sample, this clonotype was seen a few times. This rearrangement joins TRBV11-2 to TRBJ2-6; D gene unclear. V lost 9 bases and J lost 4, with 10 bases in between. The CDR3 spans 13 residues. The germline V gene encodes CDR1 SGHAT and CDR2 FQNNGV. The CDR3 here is CASAKVGANVLTF. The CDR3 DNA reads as TGTGCCAGTGCTAAAGTGGGGGCCAACGTCCTGACTTTC.

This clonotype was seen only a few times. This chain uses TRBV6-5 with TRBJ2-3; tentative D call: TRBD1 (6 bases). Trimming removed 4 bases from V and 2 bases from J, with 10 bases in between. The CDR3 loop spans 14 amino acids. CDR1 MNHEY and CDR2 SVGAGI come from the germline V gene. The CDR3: CASSSMGATDTQYF. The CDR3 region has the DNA TGTGCCAGCAGTTCCATGGGGGCCACAGATACGCAGTATTTT.

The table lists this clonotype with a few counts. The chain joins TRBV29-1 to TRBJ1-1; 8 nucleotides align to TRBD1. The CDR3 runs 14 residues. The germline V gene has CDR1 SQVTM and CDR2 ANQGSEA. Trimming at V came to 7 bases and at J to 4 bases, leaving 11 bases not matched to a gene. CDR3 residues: CSGASGGSGTEAFF. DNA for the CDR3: TGCAGCGGCGCCTCAGGGGGCTCGGGCACTGAAGCTTTCTTT. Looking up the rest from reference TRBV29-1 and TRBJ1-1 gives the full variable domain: SAVISQKPSRDICQRGTSLTIQCQVDSQVTMMFWYRQQPGQSLTLIATANQGSEATYESGFVIDKFPISRPNLTFSTLTVSNMSPEDSSIYLCSGASGGSGTEAFFGQGTRLTVV.

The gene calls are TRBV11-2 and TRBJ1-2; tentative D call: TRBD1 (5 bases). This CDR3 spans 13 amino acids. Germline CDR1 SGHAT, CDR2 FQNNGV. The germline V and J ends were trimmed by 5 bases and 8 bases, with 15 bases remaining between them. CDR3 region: CASSKAGGSGYTF. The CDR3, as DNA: TGTGCCAGCAGCAAAGCCGGGGGATCGGGCTACACCTTC.

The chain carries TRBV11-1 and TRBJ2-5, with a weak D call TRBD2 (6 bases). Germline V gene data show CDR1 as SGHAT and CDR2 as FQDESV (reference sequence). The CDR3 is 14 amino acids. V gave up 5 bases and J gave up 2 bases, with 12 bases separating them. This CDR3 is CASSDRDWQETQYF. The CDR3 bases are TGTGCCAGCAGCGACCGGGACTGGCAAGAGACCCAGTACTTC.

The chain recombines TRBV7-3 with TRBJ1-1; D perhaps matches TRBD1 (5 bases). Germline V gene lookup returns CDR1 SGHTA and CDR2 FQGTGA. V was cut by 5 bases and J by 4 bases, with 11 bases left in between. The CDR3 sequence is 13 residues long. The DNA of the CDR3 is TGTGCCAGCAGCACACGACAGCGCACTGAAGCTTTCTTT. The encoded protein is CASSTRQRTEAFF.

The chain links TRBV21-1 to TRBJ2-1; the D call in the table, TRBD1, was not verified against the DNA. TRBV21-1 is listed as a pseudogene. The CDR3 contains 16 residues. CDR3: CASSTVGDRGHCEQFF. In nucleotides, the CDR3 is TGTGCCAGCAGCACCGTGGGGGACAGGGGTCATTGTGAGCAGTTCTTC.

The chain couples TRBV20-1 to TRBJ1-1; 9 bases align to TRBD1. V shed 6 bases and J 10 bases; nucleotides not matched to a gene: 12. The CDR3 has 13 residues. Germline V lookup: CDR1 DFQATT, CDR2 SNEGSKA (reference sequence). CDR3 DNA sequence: TGCAGTGCCCTCCGGGACAGGGCAATCGGAGCTTTCTTT. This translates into CSALRDRAIGAFF.

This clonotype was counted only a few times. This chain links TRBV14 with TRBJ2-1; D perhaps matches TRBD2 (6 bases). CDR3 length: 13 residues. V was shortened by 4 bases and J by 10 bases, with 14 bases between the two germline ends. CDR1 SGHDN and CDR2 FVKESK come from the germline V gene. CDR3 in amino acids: CASSPTRVGEQFF. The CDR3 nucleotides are TGTGCCAGCAGCCCGACTAGAGTCGGAGAGCAGTTCTTC.

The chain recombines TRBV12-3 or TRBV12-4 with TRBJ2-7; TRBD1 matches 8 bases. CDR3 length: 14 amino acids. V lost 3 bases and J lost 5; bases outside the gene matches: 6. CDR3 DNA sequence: TGTGCCAGCAGTTTCCGGACAGGGCGGAACGAGCAGTACTTC. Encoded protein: CASSFRTGRNEQYF.

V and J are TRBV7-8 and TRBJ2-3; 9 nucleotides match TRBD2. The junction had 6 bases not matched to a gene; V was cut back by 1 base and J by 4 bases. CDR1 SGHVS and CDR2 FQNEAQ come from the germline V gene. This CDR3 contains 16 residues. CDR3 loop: CASSLVSGGTADTQYF. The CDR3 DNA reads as TGTGCCAGCAGCTTAGTCAGCGGGGGGACCGCAGATACGCAGTATTTT.

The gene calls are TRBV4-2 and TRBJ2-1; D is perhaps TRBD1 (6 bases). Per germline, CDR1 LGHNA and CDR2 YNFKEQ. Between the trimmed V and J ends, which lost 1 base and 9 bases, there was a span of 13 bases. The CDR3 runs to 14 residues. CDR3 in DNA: TGTGCCAGCAGCCAAGCCATGCAGGGGATTGAGCAGTTCTTC. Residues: CASSQAMQGIEQFF.

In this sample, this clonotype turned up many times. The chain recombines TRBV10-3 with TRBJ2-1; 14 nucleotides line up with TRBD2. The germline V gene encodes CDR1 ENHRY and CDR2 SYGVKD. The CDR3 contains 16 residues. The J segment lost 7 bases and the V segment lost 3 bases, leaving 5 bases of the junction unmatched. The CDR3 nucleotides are TGTGCCATCAGTGAACCTCGACTAGCGGGGGGGAATGAGCAGTTCTTC. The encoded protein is CAISEPRLAGGNEQFF.